The TCR beta chain described here comes from a study of blood T cell repertoires in COVID-19. The overall study: Acute-phase and convalescent COVID-19 samples originated in the United States, Italy and Spain.

In the original workflow: Amplification of reference gene primers provided the estimated nucleated cell counts. Some clones are missing from TCRdb's copy, which holds only in-frame ones; the method was immunoSEQ multiplex PCR. D and trimming were read from the DNA, whereas the V and J calls and clone size are those reported in that table. The sample records approximately 440,000 clones, 90% being singletons. This clone occurred a few times. Germline V CDR1 and CDR2: LGHDT, YNNKEL (reference sequence). With 3 bases clipped from V and 1 base from J, the junction kept 5 bases outside the gene matches. This CDR3 comprises 15 residues.

Material: PBMCs or T cells enriched from blood (not recorded which). The receptor was isolated from a man between 18 and 35 years old who had recovered from COVID-19. The chain uses TRBV3-1 (or the pseudogene TRBV3-2) and TRBJ2-7, with 8 positions matching TRBD1. For the CDR3, the DNA is TGTGCCAGCAGCCAGTGGGGGACAGGATCCTACGAGCAGTACTTC. Translated: CASSQWGTGSYEQYF.